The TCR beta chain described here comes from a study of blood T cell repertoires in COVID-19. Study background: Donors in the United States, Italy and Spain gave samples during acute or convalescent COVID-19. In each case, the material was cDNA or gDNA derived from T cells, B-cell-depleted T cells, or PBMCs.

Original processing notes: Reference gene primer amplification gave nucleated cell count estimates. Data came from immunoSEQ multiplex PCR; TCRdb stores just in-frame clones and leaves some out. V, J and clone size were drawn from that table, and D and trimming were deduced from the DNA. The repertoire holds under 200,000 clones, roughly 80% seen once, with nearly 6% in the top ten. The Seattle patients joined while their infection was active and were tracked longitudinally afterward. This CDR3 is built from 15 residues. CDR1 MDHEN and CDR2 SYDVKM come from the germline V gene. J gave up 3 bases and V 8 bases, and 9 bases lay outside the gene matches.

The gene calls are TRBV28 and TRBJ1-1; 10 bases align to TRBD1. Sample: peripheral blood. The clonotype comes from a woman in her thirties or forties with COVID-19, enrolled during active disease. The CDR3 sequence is CASSGAGTGDTEAFF. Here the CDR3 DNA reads TGTGCCAGCTCAGGGGCCGGGACAGGGGACACTGAAGCTTTCTTT.